The rows below give T cell receptor beta chains drawn from one sample of a study of graft-versus-host responses after intestinal transplantation. Sequencing used immunoSEQ multiplex PCR; TCRdb keeps in-frame clones, though not all of them. This sample has almost 30,000 clones, with 80% found just once. Sequenced here: ileum tissue, sampled 98 days after intestinal transplantation. These TCRs come from a human patient who received an intestinal transplant, so some T cells may come from the graft donor. Each CDR3 is given with its conserved first and last residue. D genes are given only for firm matches. Clone size is stated in some rows and not others, as once, few, many or a class when expanded.

size	length	D	V	J	CDR3	DNA
.	14	.	TRBV5-8	TRBJ1-1	CASSFKGRGTEAFF	TGTGCCAGCAGCTTTAAGGGGCGGGGCACTGAAGCTTTCTTT
.	14	.	TRBV27	TRBJ2-3	CASNGLRATDTQYF	TGTGCCAGCAATGGCCTCCGGGCCACAGATACGCAGTATTTT
.	13	.	TRBV7-3	TRBJ2-5	CASSLGGRETQYF	TGTGCCAGCAGCTTAGGGGGCCGAGAGACCCAGTACTTC
.	14	.	TRBV7-7	TRBJ2-2	CASSLGLDTGELFF	TGTGCCAGCAGCTTAGGCCTCGACACCGGGGAGCTGTTTTTT
.	13	TRBD1	TRBV7-9	TRBJ2-1	CASSPWTGDEQFF	TGTGCCAGCAGCCCCTGGACAGGGGATGAGCAGTTCTTC
.	16	.	TRBV4-1	TRBJ1-2	CASSHQGGEGIYGYTF	TGCGCCAGCAGCCACCAAGGCGGAGAGGGAATCTATGGCTACACCTTC
.	16	.	TRBV5-1	TRBJ1-2	CASSALDGEANYGYTF	TGCGCCAGCAGCGCCTTGGACGGGGAAGCTAACTATGGCTACACCTTC
.	15	.	TRBV30	TRBJ1-2	CAWSAIVQRYYGYTF	TGTGCCTGGAGTGCCATTGTACAGAGATACTATGGCTACACCTTC
.	13	TRBD1	TRBV28	TRBJ1-2	CASREIDREGYTF	TGTGCCAGCAGGGAGATAGACAGGGAAGGCTACACCTTC
.	16	.	TRBV7-6	TRBJ1-4	CASSLLGRSTNEKLFF	TGTGCCAGCAGCTTACTAGGGAGGTCAACTAATGAAAAACTGTTTTTT
.	14	.	TRBV7-8	TRBJ1-1	CASSQDGLNTEAFF	TGTGCCAGCAGCCAGGACGGGCTGAACACTGAAGCTTTCTTT
.	14	TRBD1	TRBV27	TRBJ1-1	CASSKPGQGSEAFF	TGTGCCAGCAGTAAACCGGGACAGGGTTCCGAAGCTTTCTTT
.	12	.	TRBV2	TRBJ2-1	CASSYTYNEQFF	TGTGCCAGTTCGTATACGTACAATGAGCAGTTCTTC
once	13	TRBD1	TRBV12-5	TRBJ1-1	CASGLLRRGRAFF	TGTGCTAGTGGTTTGCTACGCAGGGGGCGAGCTTTCTTT
.	14	TRBD1	TRBV2	TRBJ2-2	CASRDRGYTGELFF	TGTGCCAGCAGGGACAGGGGTTACACCGGGGAGCTGTTTTTT
.	14	.	TRBV6-1	TRBJ1-1	CASSENPGPEEAFF	TGTGCCAGCAGTGAAAACCCGGGCCCAGAGGAAGCTTTCTTT
few	15	TRBD1	TRBV15	TRBJ1-6	CATSRDRGNNSPLHF	TGTGCCACCAGCAGAGACAGGGGGAATAATTCACCCCTCCACTTT
.	15	.	TRBV28	TRBJ2-7	CASDKPPDSTYEQYF	TGTGCCAGCGATAAACCCCCCGACAGCACCTACGAGCAGTACTTC
.	15	TRBD1	TRBV5-1	TRBJ2-7	CASSFVGTGFHEQYF	TGCGCCAGCAGCTTCGTTGGGACAGGGTTCCACGAGCAGTACTTC
.	18	.	TRBV7-9	TRBJ1-6	CASSLAQGSRSYNSPLHF	TGTGCCAGCAGCTTAGCTCAGGGGTCCCGCTCCTATAATTCACCCCTCCACTTT
.	16	TRBD2	TRBV4-2	TRBJ2-5	CASSQDRSGGAQGLYF	TGTGCCAGCAGCCAAGATCGCAGCGGGGGGGCTCAGGGTCTGTACTTC
few	14	TRBD1	TRBV5-1	TRBJ2-7	CASSLGQQTYEQYF	TGCGCCAGCAGCCTGGGACAGCAAACCTACGAGCAGTACTTC
.	15	TRBD1	TRBV6-1	TRBJ2-1	CASSPRDREGDEQFF	TGTGCCAGCAGTCCCCGGGACAGGGAAGGGGATGAGCAGTTCTTC
few	15	TRBD1	TRBV19	TRBJ1-4	CASSHGTVINEKLFF	TGTGCCAGTAGTCACGGGACAGTGATTAATGAAAAACTGTTTTTT
medium-sized	17	.	TRBV7-9	TRBJ1-6	CASSLLGVSAFGSPLHF	TGTGCCAGCAGCTTACTCGGGGTATCGGCTTTTGGTTCACCCCTCCACTTT
.	15	TRBD1	TRBV6-5	TRBJ1-1	CASSGTGGSVAEAFF	TGTGCCAGCAGTGGGACAGGGGGCTCGGTCGCTGAAGCTTTCTTT
.	17	.	TRBV11-2	TRBJ1-1	CASSLVGRKGLNTEAFF	TGTGCCAGCAGCTTAGTCGGTAGGAAAGGATTGAACACTGAAGCTTTCTTT
.	17	TRBD2	TRBV30	TRBJ2-3	CAWTLGLAGGPTDTQYF	TGTGCCTGGACCCTAGGGCTCGCGGGGGGGCCCACAGATACGCAGTATTTT
.	14	TRBD1	TRBV29-1	TRBJ2-1	CSTKQGAQYNEQFF	TGCAGCACCAAACAGGGGGCTCAGTACAATGAGCAGTTCTTC
.	14	.	TRBV28	TRBJ2-1	CASSLIGSYNEQFF	TGTGCCAGCAGCCTAATTGGGTCCTACAATGAGCAGTTCTTC
.	15	.	TRBV7-9	TRBJ2-3	CASSLGGLAVGTQYF	TGTGCCAGCAGCTTAGGGGGGTTGGCGGTCGGTACGCAGTATTTT
.	13	.	TRBV5-6	TRBJ2-7	CARKRTEPYEQYF	TGTGCCAGAAAACGGACGGAACCCTACGAGCAGTACTTC
.	13	.	TRBV14	TRBJ2-5	CASSQEPRGATNF	TGTGCCAGCAGCCAAGAACCCCGGGGGGCGACGAACTTC
once	11	.	TRBV5-1	TRBJ1-1	CASSLDTEAFF	TGCGCCAGCAGCTTGGACACTGAAGCTTTCTTT
.	12	.	TRBV7-9	TRBJ2-1	CASSLPGGEQFF	TGTGCCAGCAGCTTACCCGGCGGTGAGCAGTTCTTC
.	16	TRBD1	TRBV6-6	TRBJ1-5	CASSGWDRGRNQPQHF	TGTGCCAGCAGCGGTTGGGACAGGGGGCGTAATCAGCCCCAGCATTTT
.	12	.	TRBV4-2	TRBJ1-2	CASSQDNYGYTF	TGTGCCAGCAGCCAAGATAACTATGGCTACACCTTC
.	15	.	TRBV4-1	TRBJ1-1	CASSQLQGLNTEAFF	TGCGCCAGCAGCCAACTACAGGGTCTAAACACTGAAGCTTTCTTT
once	12	.	TRBV11-2	TRBJ2-7	CASSLPNRWTYF	TGTGCCAGCAGCTTACCCAACAGGTGGACATACTTC
.	13	TRBD1	TRBV10-3	TRBJ1-2	CAISTGGVYGYTF	TGTGCCATCTCCACAGGGGGCGTATATGGCTACACCTTC
.	12	.	TRBV7-5	TRBJ2-7	CVRSKSPYEQYF	TGTGTCAGAAGCAAATCACCCTACGAGCAGTACTTC
.	14	.	TRBV5-6	TRBJ2-5	CASSLEGLKETQYF	TGTGCCAGCAGCTTGGAAGGGTTGAAAGAGACCCAGTACTTC
.	16	.	TRBV6-1	TRBJ1-2	CASSEEGILGGIGYTF	TGTGCCAGCAGTGAAGAAGGGATTTTGGGGGGCATTGGCTACACCTTC
.	15	.	TRBV19	TRBJ1-2	CASSLGHFVNYGYTF	TGTGCCAGTAGTCTCGGACACTTTGTAAACTATGGCTACACCTTC
few	12	.	TRBV10-1	TRBJ1-2	CASSGPEGGYTF	TGCGCCAGCAGTGGACCAGAAGGAGGCTACACCTTC
few	15	TRBD2	TRBV27	TRBJ2-7	CASRNQRGARGEQYF	TGTGCCAGCAGAAATCAGCGGGGGGCCAGGGGGGAGCAGTACTTC
few	13	.	TRBV19	TRBJ1-1	CASSISTATEAFF	TGTGCCAGTAGTATATCCACGGCCACTGAAGCTTTCTTT
.	17	.	TRBV7-9	TRBJ2-1	CASSLTRAPSSYNEQFF	TGTGCCAGCAGCTTAACCCGGGCCCCAAGCTCCTACAATGAGCAGTTCTTC
.	16	.	TRBV10-3	TRBJ2-7	CAISESVARISYEQYF	TGTGCCATCAGTGAGTCCGTAGCTAGGATCTCCTACGAGCAGTACTTC
.	13	.	TRBV27	TRBJ2-1	CASSVAPPDEQFF	TGTGCCAGCAGTGTAGCCCCCCCGGATGAGCAGTTCTTC
.	19	TRBD2	TRBV7-9	TRBJ2-6	CASSLPSVPQLAGANVLTF	TGTGCCAGCAGCTTACCTAGCGTCCCCCAACTAGCGGGGGCCAACGTCCTGACTTTC
few	15	.	TRBV10-3	TRBJ1-1	CAISESSYRNTEAFF	TGTGCCATCAGTGAGTCGAGTTACAGGAACACTGAAGCTTTCTTT
few	12	.	TRBV6-5	TRBJ1-2	CASSDRFGGYTF	TGTGCCAGCAGTGACAGGTTCGGAGGCTACACCTTC
.	11	.	TRBV7-8	TRBJ2-5	CASSQGETQYF	TGTGCCAGCAGCCAGGGGGAGACCCAGTACTTC
few	14	.	TRBV14	TRBJ1-5	CASSQLGAGQPQHF	TGTGCCAGCAGCCAACTCGGGGCTGGTCAGCCCCAGCATTTT